Reported below is one T cell receptor beta chain. Its specificity is unknown. CDR3 length: 14 residues. From germline, CDR1 is MNHEY and CDR2 SMNVEV (reference sequence). Trimming stripped 5 bases from V and 4 bases from J, with 12 bases between. The data were taken from a study of cytomegalovirus exposure and HLA in healthy donors. Study-level results: The study labeled 180 or so TCR beta chains cytomegalovirus-associated.

Libraries were prepared by immunoSEQ multiplex PCR; TCRdb keeps only in-frame clonotypes and omits some of them. The sample consists of roughly 350,000 clones, 70% to 90% of them appearing once. The sequence was collected from a woman aged 18-29 years in good health and CMV-seronegative. Sequencing was performed on PBMCs. The gene calls are TRBV27 and TRBJ2-1; weak D call: TRBD2 (6 bases). CDR3 residues: CASSASGAYNEQFF. The CDR3 nucleotides read TGTGCCAGCAGTGCGTCGGGAGCATACAATGAGCAGTTCTTC.